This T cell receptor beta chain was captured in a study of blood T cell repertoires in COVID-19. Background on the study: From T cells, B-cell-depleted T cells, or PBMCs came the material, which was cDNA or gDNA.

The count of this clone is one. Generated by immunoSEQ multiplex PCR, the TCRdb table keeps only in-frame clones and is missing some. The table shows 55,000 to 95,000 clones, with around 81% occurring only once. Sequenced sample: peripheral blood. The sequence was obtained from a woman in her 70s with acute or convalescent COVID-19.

The CDR3, as DNA: TGTGCCAGTAGTATTTGGTCAGGCCTAAATCAGCCCCAGCATTTT. This sequence encodes CASSIWSGLNQPQHF. The chain combines TRBV19 with TRBJ1-5; D not resolved. Trimming shortened V by 3 bases and J by 4 bases, and 13 bases separated the two germline ends. This CDR3 is 15 amino acids long. The germline V gene encodes CDR1 LNHDA and CDR2 SQIVND (reference sequence).